The 30 T cell receptor beta chains below come from one sample, sequenced in a study of OX40 agonist ivuxolimab in advanced cancers. TCRdb's table, derived via immunoSEQ multiplex PCR, lists solely in-frame clones and lacks some. The sample carries around 56,000 clones, about 80% recorded once. Sequences were derived from CD4+ or CD8+ T cells sorted from blood, sampled in a trial of the OX40 agonist ivuxolimab. These receptors all stem from an adult with an advanced solid tumor such as melanoma, head and neck, liver or kidney cancer.

This clone was seen only once. The chain links TRBV29-1 to TRBJ2-5; TRBD2 agrees at 8 bases. The V gene's germline CDR1 is SQVTM and CDR2 ANQGSEA. The CDR3 runs to 14 residues. V shed 6 bases, J shed 1 base, and the junction held 7 bases outside the gene matches. The CDR3 reads CSVVRGAIQETQYF. In DNA, the CDR3 is TGCAGCGTGGTGCGGGGGGCCATCCAAGAGACCCAGTACTTC.

This chain links TRBV5-6 with TRBJ2-1; TRBD2 is a possible D gene (6 bases). V dropped 2 bases and J dropped 4 bases, with 16 bases sitting between them. Germline-derived CDR1 and CDR2 are SGHDT and YYEEEE. The CDR3 loop spans 16 amino acids. Here the CDR3 DNA reads TGTGCCAGCAGCTTCGGGGGAGGCAGGATTTACAATGAGCAGTTCTTC. Translated: CASSFGGGRIYNEQFF.

This chain links TRBV28 with TRBJ2-7; 8 bases map to TRBD1. This CDR3 region has 14 residues. The trim removed 3 bases at V and 4 bases at J, leaving 5 bases unmatched. Looked up from germline, CDR1 is MDHEN and CDR2 is SYDVKM. Written as DNA, the CDR3 is TGTGCCAGCAGTTTGTCCACAGGGGGTTACGAGCAGTACTTC. Translated: CASSLSTGGYEQYF.

The chain uses TRBV27 and TRBJ2-2; possibly TRBD2 for D (5 bases). The V gene lost 8 bases and the J gene lost 2 bases, with 9 bases spanning the gap. Germline lookup yields CDR1 MNHEY and CDR2 SMNVEV (reference sequence). The CDR3 runs to 13 residues. Here the CDR3 reads CASEDFNTGELFF. The CDR3 region has the DNA TGTGCCAGCGAGGACTTTAACACCGGGGAGCTGTTTTTT.

The V call is TRBV23-1, the J call TRBJ2-2; 7 bases map to TRBD1. TRBV23-1 is an open reading frame, and its role is uncertain. The ends lost 4 bases at V and 0 bases at J; junction bases unmatched: 2. The CDR3 contains 15 residues. The CDR3: CASSPGQPNTGELFF. In DNA form, the CDR3 reads TGCGCCAGCAGTCCGGGACAGCCGAACACCGGGGAGCTGTTTTTT.

J is TRBJ2-5 and V is TRBV5-1, with a weak D call TRBD2 (5 bases). The CDR3 totals 14 residues. The germline gives CDR1 SGHRS, CDR2 YFSETQ. Trimming removed 0 bases from V and 5 bases from J, with 11 bases in between. The CDR3 region has the DNA TGCGCCAGCAGCTTGGTTTTCGGGGTGGAGACCCAGTACTTC. It yields the protein CASSLVFGVETQYF. The whole variable domain, remainder taken from reference TRBV5-1 and TRBJ2-5, is KAGVTQTPRYLIKTRGQQVTLSCSPISGHRSVSWYQQTPGQGLQFLFEYFSETQRNKGNFPGRFSGRQFSNSRSEMNVSTLELGDSALYLCASSLVFGVETQYFGPGTRLLVL.

V is TRBV11-3 and J is TRBJ1-5; D remains unclear. V lost 2 bases to trimming and J lost 1 base, with 15 bases between them. Germline assignment: CDR1 SGHNT and CDR2 YENEEA. The CDR3 contains 17 residues. Here the CDR3 reads CASSLQRPVGSNQPQHF. CDR3 in DNA: TGTGCCAGCAGCTTACAACGACCGGTTGGGAGCAATCAGCCCCAGCATTTT.

The gene calls are TRBV7-2 and TRBJ1-2; a weak D match, TRBD1 (6 bases). The V gene lost 6 bases and the J gene lost 3 bases, with 17 bases spanning the gap. From germline, CDR1 is SGHTA and CDR2 FQGNSA. This CDR3 has 15 amino acids. The CDR3 protein is CASRPWGALDYGYTF. The CDR3 DNA sequence: TGTGCCAGCAGACCGTGGGGGGCGCTGGACTATGGCTACACCTTC.

This clone was detected only a few times. The rearrangement uses TRBV7-2 and TRBJ1-5; D gene uncertain. The CDR3 totals 14 residues. CDR1 and CDR2 from the germline V gene are SGHTA and FQGNSA. The germline V and J ends were trimmed by 5 bases and 11 bases, with 19 bases remaining between them. CDR3 region: CASSPVGIGMAQHF. The CDR3, as DNA: TGTGCCAGCAGCCCCGTGGGGATTGGCATGGCCCAGCATTTT. Full variable domain (outside the CDR3, taken from reference TRBV7-2 and TRBJ1-5): GAGVSQSPSNKVTEKGKDVELRCDPISGHTALYWYRQSLGQGLEFLIYFQGNSAPDKSGLPSDRFSAERTGGSVSTLTIQRTQQEDSAVYLCASSPVGIGMAQHFGDGTRLSIL.

The chain couples TRBV7-9 to TRBJ2-3; 9 nucleotides agree with TRBD2. This CDR3 has 14 residues. V was pared by 5 bases and J by 6 bases, with 6 bases of the junction left unmatched. Germline V CDR1 and CDR2: SEHNR, FQNEAQ (reference sequence). The CDR3 bases are TGTGCCAGCAGCCAGGGACTAGCTCTGGATACGCAGTATTTT. Translation: CASSQGLALDTQYF.

This chain uses TRBV7-9 with TRBJ2-3, with 8 bases lining up with TRBD1. Germline assignment: CDR1 SEHNR and CDR2 FQNEAQ (reference sequence). J gave up 5 bases and V 6 bases, and 13 bases lay outside the gene matches. The CDR3 spans 16 residues. CDR3 region: CASSWPQDRGGDTQYF. The CDR3 DNA is TGTGCCAGCAGTTGGCCCCAAGACAGGGGAGGAGATACGCAGTATTTT. Drawing the rest from reference TRBV7-9 and TRBJ2-3, the complete variable domain is DTGVSQNPRHKITKRGQNVTFRCDPISEHNRLYWYRQTLGQGPEFLTYFQNEAQLEKSRLLSDRFSAERPKGSFSTLEIQRTEQGDSAMYLCASSWPQDRGGDTQYFGPGTRLTVL.

This chain connects TRBV7-2 to TRBJ1-5; 10 bases line up with TRBD1. Trimming removed 1 base from V and 6 bases from J; junction bases left unmatched: 3. This CDR3 has 15 amino acids. From germline, CDR1 is SGHTA and CDR2 FQGNSA. CDR3 coding DNA: TGTGCCAGCAGCTTAGGTGGGACAGGGGTTCAGCCCCAGCATTTT. Translating gives CASSLGGTGVQPQHF.

V usage is TRBV7-6 and J usage is TRBJ2-7; D is ambiguous. Germline assignment: CDR1 SGHVS and CDR2 FNYEAQ. Trimming took off 1 base at V and 0 bases at J, with 10 bases between the two ends. The CDR3 totals 15 residues. The CDR3 sequence is CASSLGGTYSYEQYF. Here the CDR3 DNA reads TGTGCCAGCAGCTTAGGCGGCACCTACTCCTACGAGCAGTACTTC.

This clone was recorded a few times. The chain is built from TRBV5-1 and TRBJ2-5; D call uncertain. V lost 7 bases to trimming and J lost 4 bases, with 8 bases between them. Germline V gene lookup returns CDR1 SGHRS and CDR2 YFSETQ. The CDR3 is 11 amino acids. As DNA, the CDR3 is TGCGCCAGCGGGTACGGAGAGACCCAGTACTTC. Its translation: CASGYGETQYF.

This clone showed up just a few times. The chain employs TRBV7-9 and TRBJ2-1; 14 bases agree with TRBD2. Germline values: CDR1 SEHNR, CDR2 FQNEAQ (reference sequence). Trimming at V came to 6 bases and at J to 7 bases, leaving 5 bases not matched to a gene. The CDR3 covers 15 residues. The CDR3 region is CASRTGTSGSNEQFF. The DNA of the CDR3 is TGTGCCAGCAGGACCGGGACTAGCGGGAGTAATGAGCAGTTCTTC.

This chain uses TRBV19 with TRBJ2-6; the D gene is possibly TRBD1 (5 bases). CDR1 LNHDA and CDR2 SQIVND come from the germline V gene (reference sequence). Trimming cost V 3 bases and J 2 bases, with 8 bases left between them. The CDR3 length is 15 residues. CDR3 protein: CASSMQGAGANVLTF. The CDR3 DNA reads TGTGCCAGTAGTATGCAAGGGGCTGGGGCCAACGTCCTGACTTTC. Complete variable domain (other parts from reference TRBV19 and TRBJ2-6): DGGITQSPKYLFRKEGQNVTLSCEQNLNHDAMYWYRQDPGQGLRLIYYSQIVNDFQKGDIAEGYSVSREKKESFPLTVTSAQKNPTAFYLCASSMQGAGANVLTFGAGSRLTVL.

CDR3 amino acids: CASSYRQVNTGELFF. The CDR3 bases are TGTGCCAGCAGTTATAGGCAGGTGAACACCGGGGAGCTGTTTTTT. This chain joins TRBV6-6 and TRBJ2-2; D uncertain. Trimming took off 3 bases at V and 1 base at J, with 9 bases between the two ends. CDR3 length: 15 amino acids. The germline V gene has CDR1 MNHNY and CDR2 SVGAGI (reference sequence).

V and J are TRBV6-6 and TRBJ2-1; the match to TRBD2 covers 8 bases. CDR3 size: 15 residues. Germline V gene lookup returns CDR1 MNHNY and CDR2 SVGAGI (reference sequence). V was pared by 2 bases and J by 6 bases, with 6 bases of the junction left unmatched. As DNA, the CDR3 is TGTGCCAGCAGTTACCGGAGCGGGGGCCGCAATGAGCAGTTCTTC. It yields the protein CASSYRSGGRNEQFF.

The chain joins TRBV15 to TRBJ2-1; 11 nucleotides agree with TRBD2. The CDR3 has 14 amino acids. Germline lookup yields CDR1 LNHNV and CDR2 YYDKDF (reference sequence). V lost 5 bases, J lost 6 bases, and 3 bases stayed unmatched. CDR3 in amino acids: CATSGTSGPNEQFF. In DNA, the CDR3 is TGTGCCACCAGCGGGACTAGCGGACCCAATGAGCAGTTCTTC.

This clone was counted between two and nine times. The chain joins TRBV10-3 to TRBJ2-2, with 9 bases lining up with TRBD1. With V trimmed by 10 bases and J by 3 bases, 6 bases remained unmatched. Germline CDR1 ENHRY, CDR2 SYGVKD. The CDR3 covers 14 residues. The CDR3 region has the DNA TGTGCCACCAGGGACAGGGCGGACACCGGGGAGCTGTTTTTT. Translated, it gives CATRDRADTGELFF.

In its sample, this clone was seen once. V and J are TRBV6-5 and TRBJ2-6; D is unresolved. The V gene's germline CDR1 is MNHEY and CDR2 SVGAGI. This CDR3 is built from 15 residues. Between the trimmed V and J ends, which lost 4 bases and 2 bases, there was a span of 9 bases. Here the CDR3 reads CASSLARTGANVLTF. The CDR3 DNA is TGTGCCAGCAGTTTGGCGAGGACTGGGGCCAACGTCCTGACTTTC.

With respect to this clone: The junction differs from germline at one of its ends, possibly a read error. The chain couples TRBV5-4 to TRBJ2-3; D is ambiguous. CDR1 and CDR2 from the germline V gene are SGHNT and YYREEE (reference sequence). CDR3 length: 12 residues. The chain's CDR3 is CASSLATDMQYF. The CDR3 bases are TGTGCCAGCAGCTTGGCCACAGATATGCAGTATTTT.

The chain recombines TRBV1 with TRBJ2-3; the table names TRBD2, a call not compared with the DNA. TRBV1 is a listed pseudogene. CDR3 length equals 20 residues. The CDR3 is CTSSQGPLEAGGPLTDTQYF. In DNA, the CDR3 is TGCACCAGCAGCCAAGGCCCCCTCGAGGCGGGGGGCCCCCTTACAGATACGCAGTATTTT.

Here the CDR3 DNA reads TGTGCCAGCTCACTATGGGGGGGCGCTGAGGAAGTTGACTATGGCTACACCTTC. Protein product: CASSLWGGAEEVDYGYTF. The chain combines TRBV18 with TRBJ1-2, with D possibly matching TRBD1 (6 bases). CDR3 size: 18 residues. The ends were cut back, 4 bases at V and 3 bases at J, with 24 bases in the middle. Germline-derived CDR1 and CDR2 are KGHSH and LQKENI.

CDR3 nucleotide sequence: TGTGCCAGCAGCCGAACCTGGGGGGCGAACACTGAAGCTTTCTTT. It translates to CASSRTWGANTEAFF. The V gene is TRBV14, the J gene TRBJ1-1; D possibly corresponds to TRBD1 (6 bases). CDR1 is SGHDN, CDR2 FVKESK, per germline. The CDR3 covers 15 residues. V lost 4 bases and J lost 1, with 13 bases in between.

V and J are TRBV10-2 and TRBJ2-5; D is undetermined. With 7 bases removed from V and 2 bases from J, the gap between germline ends came to 14 bases. This CDR3 region has 14 residues. Germline values: CDR1 WSHSY, CDR2 SAAADI. The chain's CDR3 is CASTPRSSQETQYF. The CDR3 DNA is TGCGCCAGCACTCCCAGGTCCAGTCAAGAGACCCAGTACTTC.

The chain links TRBV11-3 to TRBJ2-7, with 7 bases aligning to TRBD1. The CDR3 length is 14 residues. Germline CDR1 reads SGHNT; CDR2 reads YENEEA. Unmatched junction bases numbered 5, after V lost 4 bases and J lost 2 bases. In nucleotides, the CDR3 is TGTGCCAGCAGCTCTCGACAGGGCCCCTACGAGCAGTACTTC. As protein: CASSSRQGPYEQYF.

Concerning this clone itself: Sequence at one end of the junction differs from germline and may be a read error. This chain joins TRBV6-1 and TRBJ1-1; D ambiguous. CDR1 is MNHNS, CDR2 SASEGT, per germline. CDR3 length equals 15 residues. In DNA, the CDR3 is TGTGCCATCAGTGAACCCGGGCGGATGAACACTGAAGCTTTCTTT. Encoded protein: CAISEPGRMNTEAFF.

This clone was seen just once. This rearrangement joins TRBV7-2 to TRBJ1-2; TRBD1 might be the D (5 bases). The V and J ends lost 1 base and 0 bases respectively, with 9 bases between them. CDR3 length equals 15 residues. Germline CDR1 SGHTA, CDR2 FQGNSA. Here the CDR3 reads CASSLDRRANYGYTF. The CDR3 bases are TGTGCCAGCAGCTTAGACAGGAGAGCTAACTATGGCTACACCTTC. Filled out from reference TRBV7-2 and TRBJ1-2, the complete variable domain reads GAGVSQSPSNKVTEKGKDVELRCDPISGHTALYWYRQSLGQGLEFLIYFQGNSAPDKSGLPSDRFSAERTGGSVSTLTIQRTQQEDSAVYLCASSLDRRANYGYTFGSGTRLTVV.

The chain joins TRBV6-1 to TRBJ1-2, with D possibly TRBD1 on 5 matching bases. The germline gives CDR1 MNHNS, CDR2 SASEGT. This CDR3 has 13 residues. With 10 bases removed from V and 5 bases from J, the gap between germline ends came to 17 bases. The CDR3 reads CATEDTVVYGYTF. DNA of the CDR3: TGTGCCACCGAGGACACTGTGGTGTATGGCTACACCTTC.